This T cell receptor (beta chain) was identified in a study of CD8 T cells in Susac syndrome. The RNA, about 0.5 to 1 ug, was put through reverse transcription using random hexamers. TCRdb reprocessed the immunoSEQ multiplex PCR reads with MiXCR, giving one entry per CDR3 protein. The table records approximately 120,000 distinct CDR3 sequences, roughly 95% of them present only once. The source of this sequence is a human donor in good health. Sequencing was carried out using CD4+ T cells from PBMCs.

The CDR3 is CASSPPRTRATEAFF. CDR3 DNA sequence: TGTGCCAGCAGTCCGCCTCGGACACGGGCAACTGAAGCTTTCTTT. The V gene is TRBV12-3 or TRBV12-4, the J gene TRBJ1-1; maybe TRBD1 (5 bases). CDR3 size: 15 residues. Trimming stripped 5 bases from V and 5 bases from J, with 18 bases between.